Each of the 14 T cell receptor beta chains below was sequenced from the same sample in a study of metastatic and nonmetastatic thyroid tumors (dated by TCRdb to the early 2020s). The library was prepared using PCR. Sequencing was carried out with an Illumina HiSeq 4000. TCRdb ran its own pipeline on the public reads, namely fastp trimming at Q25 and MiXCR clone calling, and kept in-frame beta chains. This sample is represented by under 30,000 clones; roughly 17% of them were singletons. Clones ranked in the top ten supply about 6% of the sample. Before undergoing thyroid surgery, none of the patients had been given any kind of treatment. The sample consisted of blood. Receptors originate from a male donor with papillary thyroid cancer or a benign thyroid nodule (not recorded which). Some clones in this sample may be carry-over from other donors' samples.

This clone was recorded at least ten times. V and J are TRBV2 and TRBJ1-2; no definite D call. Germline V gene sequence: CDR1 SNHLY, CDR2 FYNNEI. V was clipped by 3 bases and J by 3 bases, with 8 bases between them. The CDR3 has 13 amino acids. This CDR3 is CASSDSVYYGYTF. The CDR3 nucleotides are TGTGCCAGCAGTGACAGTGTTTACTATGGCTACACCTTC.

This clone counts as medium-sized. The rearrangement joins TRBV6-1 to TRBJ1-6; 10 bases are a match to TRBD1. J lost 7 bases, V lost 7 bases, and 10 bases had no gene match. The CDR3 is made up of 16 amino acids. CDR1 and CDR2 (germline): MNHNS, SASEGT. In nucleotides, the CDR3 is TGTGCCAGCATTTTCGGACAGGGGGTAACGAATTCACCCCTCCACTTT. Amino acid sequence: CASIFGQGVTNSPLHF.

This clone was found many times. V and J are TRBV19 and TRBJ1-2; D is ambiguous. The CDR3 is 15 residues long. Trimming shortened V by 3 bases and J by 4 bases, and 15 bases separated the two germline ends. Germline V gene sequence: CDR1 LNHDA, CDR2 SQIVND (reference sequence). CDR3 bases: TGTGCCAGTAGTATGTTGCAGAGACCGCCCTATGGCTACACCTTC. Its translation: CASSMLQRPPYGYTF.

This clone has at least ten counts. The chain employs TRBV20-1 and TRBJ2-7, with TRBD2 as a possible D gene (6 bases). Germline lookup yields CDR1 DFQATT and CDR2 SNEGSKA (reference sequence). CDR3 length: 15 residues. The V gene lost 0 bases and the J gene lost 2 bases, with 14 bases spanning the gap. The CDR3, as DNA: TGCAGTGCTAGAGATGGCCAGGGACTTACCTACGAGCAGTACTTC. As protein: CSARDGQGLTYEQYF.

This clone was observed many times. This rearrangement joins TRBV20-1 to TRBJ2-7; tentatively, D is TRBD2 (5 bases). Trimming pared 5 bases from V and 0 bases from J, leaving 14 bases between. Germline CDR1 DFQATT, CDR2 SNEGSKA (reference sequence). This CDR3 spans 14 amino acids. CDR3 sequence reads: CSAETPGSSYEQYF. The CDR3 bases are TGCAGTGCTGAGACTCCGGGATCCTCCTACGAGCAGTACTTC.

There are many counts of this clone. The rearrangement joins TRBV2 to TRBJ2-1; possibly TRBD1 or TRBD2 for D (5 bases each). This CDR3 spans 12 amino acids. Trimming shortened V by 6 bases and J by 14 bases, and 17 bases separated the two germline ends. Germline values: CDR1 SNHLY, CDR2 FYNNEI. The CDR3 spells CASRTGTRLEFF. The DNA for the CDR3 is TGTGCCAGCAGGACCGGGACGAGGCTTGAGTTCTTC. Drawing the rest from reference TRBV2 and TRBJ2-1, the complete variable domain is EPEVTQTPSHQVTQMGQEVILRCVPISNHLYFYWYRQILGQKVEFLVSFYNNEISEKSEIFDDQFSVERPDGSNFTLKIRSTKLEDSAMYFCASRTGTRLEFFGPGTRLTVL.

This clone has ten or more counts. V and J are TRBV7-9 and TRBJ1-2; 8 bases line up with TRBD1. The germline V gene has CDR1 SEHNR and CDR2 FQNEAQ (reference sequence). The CDR3 extends over 15 amino acids. J lost 3 bases, V lost 5 bases, and 8 bases had no gene match. Here the CDR3 reads CASSPGQGVDYGYTF. CDR3 DNA sequence: TGTGCCAGCAGCCCAGGACAGGGTGTGGACTATGGCTACACCTTC.

By its share, this clone is medium-sized. The chain employs TRBV13 and TRBJ2-7; 7 nucleotides align to TRBD2. V trimming: 5 bases; J trimming: 4 bases; junction bases outside the gene matches: 8. From germline, CDR1 is PRHDT and CDR2 FYEKMQ (reference sequence). The CDR3 runs to 14 residues. The CDR3 sequence is CASSLGTTNYEQYF. The DNA of the CDR3 is TGTGCCAGCAGCCTCGGGACTACCAATTACGAGCAGTACTTC.

This clone was counted at least ten times. The V call is TRBV7-9, the J call TRBJ1-1; D gene unclear. The germline V gene encodes CDR1 SEHNR and CDR2 FQNEAQ (reference sequence). V dropped 5 bases and J dropped 0 bases, with 7 bases sitting between them. There are 13 residues in the CDR3. CDR3 residues: CASSPTMNTEAFF. CDR3 DNA sequence: TGTGCCAGCAGCCCGACGATGAACACTGAAGCTTTCTTT.

Turning to this clone: The germline gene is not matched at one end of the junction; a read error may be the cause. V is TRBV5-5 and J is TRBJ1-4; D is perhaps TRBD1 (6 bases). Germline CDR1 and CDR2: SGHKS and YYEKEE (reference sequence). This CDR3 comprises 15 residues. CDR3 coding DNA: TGTGCCAGCAGCTCCCCGGAGGGGGAAAGTGAAAAACTGTCTTTT. Protein: CASSSPEGESEKLSF.

This clone was detected many times. CDR3 DNA sequence: TGTGCCAGCAGTTCGGACAGGAACAATCAGCCCCAGCATTTT. Its translation is CASSSDRNNQPQHF. The rearrangement uses TRBV27 and TRBJ1-5; 7 bases are shared with TRBD1. The trim removed 4 bases at V and 3 bases at J, leaving 3 bases unmatched. The CDR3 is 14 residues long. The germline V gene has CDR1 MNHEY and CDR2 SMNVEV (reference sequence).

This clone appeared many times. The chain uses TRBV19 and TRBJ2-2, with TRBD2 identical over 9 bases. V was pared by 5 bases and J by 6 bases, with 7 bases of the junction left unmatched. The CDR3 runs 15 residues. Looked up from germline, CDR1 is LNHDA and CDR2 is SQIVND (reference sequence). The CDR3 sequence is CASSLASGKAGELFF. In DNA form, the CDR3 reads TGTGCCAGTAGTTTAGCTAGCGGGAAAGCCGGGGAGCTGTTTTTT.

This clone has a count of ten or more. The chain recombines TRBV2 with TRBJ2-1; 8 nucleotides match TRBD2. Germline lookup yields CDR1 SNHLY and CDR2 FYNNEI. This CDR3 has 12 amino acids. The V gene end was trimmed by 10 bases and the J gene end by 7 bases; junction bases not matched to a gene: 6. CDR3 region: CATRGGRNEQFF. The CDR3 region has the DNA TGTGCCACCCGCGGGGGGCGGAATGAGCAGTTCTTC.

This clone was found many times. The V and J genes are TRBV5-8 and TRBJ2-3; 10 bases agree with TRBD1. CDR3 length: 16 amino acids. The V segment lost 5 bases and the J segment 6 bases; nucleotides outside the gene matches: 12. From germline, CDR1 is SGHTS and CDR2 YDEGEE. CDR3 bases: TGTGCCAGCAGACCGGGACAGGGGAATTTCGCCGATACGCAGTATTTT. Protein product: CASRPGQGNFADTQYF. Filled out from reference TRBV5-8 and TRBJ2-3, the complete variable domain reads EAGVTQSPTHLIKTRGQQATLRCSPISGHTSVYWYQQALGLGLQFLLWYDEGEERNRGNFPPRFSGRQFPNYSSELNVNALELEDSALYLCASRPGQGNFADTQYFGPGTRLTVL.